The sample holds a few counts of the clone carrying this T cell receptor beta chain. The antigen is not known. One end of the junction is discordant with germline, which a read error may explain. The length of the CDR3 is 14 residues. The germline V gene has CDR1 LNHDA and CDR2 SQIVND (reference sequence). These data originate in a study of regulatory T cells in long-lasting Graves disease. Study overall: Those Graves' patients who were newly diagnosed had been on antithyroid drugs under 3 months.

Time point in this sample: newly diagnosed GD, antithyroid drugs for less than 3 months. With RNA extracted from PBMCs as input, the TCR library was made. General observations from the study: Favored gene segments in persistent disease were TRBV28, TRBJ1-2 and TRBJ2-5.

Assembly of TCR beta libraries relied on iRepertoire HTBI primers together with Arm-PCR of CDR3 regions. How the authors handled the data: Taken together, the samples had fewer than 65 TRBV and more than 12 TRBJ segments identified. TCRdb called the multiplex PCR reads again in MiXCR, with one record for every CDR3 protein. It is TCRdb's table, rather than the study itself, that gives the V and J calls and clone size. This table holds 510,000 or so distinct CDR3 sequences, approximately 12% found once. The same sample was also studied in work on T cells in Graves' hyperthyroidism and ophthalmopathy.

This chain links TRBV19 with TRBJ2-7; D is possibly TRBD1 (6 bases). The sequence was collected from a woman between 25 and 40 years old with Graves disease. The material sequenced was peripheral blood mononuclear cells (PBMCs), taken at new diagnosis, from a patient treated with antithyroid drugs. CDR3 sequence reads: CANSPLRDKYEQYF. The CDR3 DNA follows: TGTGCCAATAGTCCACTCCGGGACAAATACGAGCAGTACTTC.